The text below deals with one TCR beta chain. Its antigen specificity is not known. No much larger clone is present one base from it, and per-base qualities are unavailable. This specimen comes from a study of blood T cell repertoires in COVID-19 (dated by TCRdb to 2020 to 2021). For context, the study as a whole: Samples from collaborators originated in the United States, Italy and Spain and spanned both the acute and convalescent phases of COVID-19. Where HLA class I and class II types were available, the types were taken from metadata supplied by the sample provider, not from assay-based typing. Subjects who had been exposed to COVID-19, were actively infected with it, or had recovered from it provided the deeply sampled blood TCRbeta repertoires that made up the dataset. The repertoires were made available in a free public database intended to serve as a resource for research on the immune response to SARS-CoV-2. Sample metadata almost always included a de-identified subject ID, COVID-19 status, age in years and sex. The prospective study material was composed of cDNA or gDNA derived from T cells, B-cell-depleted T cells, or PBMCs. The samples were drawn from the first 160 participants of the ongoing ImmuneRACE study and from more than 1,000 subjects provided by 6 global collaborators. Findings and caveats that apply to the study as a whole: The amount of clinical and demographic metadata varied by source and participant and was provided uncurated.

TCRbeta CDR3 regions were amplified from genomic DNA using the immunoSEQ Assay, a bias-controlled multiplex PCR. The authors processed their data as follows. The number of nucleated cells in each sample was estimated by amplification of reference gene primers within the assay. To quantify the absolute abundance of each unique TCRbeta CDR3 rearrangement, sequence reads were collapsed and filtered. For each sample, productive Simpson clonality was calculated as the square root of Simpson's diversity index over productive rearrangements. Imported from immuneACCESS, the table was reduced by TCRdb to in-frame sequences with V and J called. These copies leave out some clones; in studies compared against another copy, an unresolved V gene accounts for under half, and the cause of the remainder is not known. The V and J calls and the clone size are those of that table, but D and trimming were determined from the DNA. The sample contains about 190,000 clones, around 90% of them found a single time. The leading ten clones occupy 6.5% to 8.5% of the sample.

Each collaborating institution followed its own protocols to collect whole blood in K2EDTA tubes. For TCRbeta analysis, collaborator samples were shipped as frozen whole blood, as isolated PBMCs, or as DNA extracted from either sample type. Between the V and J ends, shortened by 5 bases and 4 bases respectively, the junction contains 17 bases. Taken from cysteine to phenylalanine, the CDR3 has 16 residues. The CDR3 DNA has 48 bases and is translated from base 1. In the germline V gene, CDR1 corresponds to KGHSH and CDR2 to LQKENI. This receptor was taken from a man aged 35-49 years with acute or convalescent COVID-19. The chain employs TRBV18 and TRBJ1-4; a confident D gene designation cannot be given. Sequenced input: peripheral blood. At the DNA level, the sequence is TGTGCCAGCTCATCAAGTGCGGCAGTGGGTAATGAAAAACTGTTTTTT. Its protein is CASSSSAAVGNEKLFF.